Given below is one TCR beta chain in context. Assay used: immunoSEQ multiplex PCR; TCRdb lists only in-frame clones, some missing. Of approximately 7,400 clones listed, about three fifths are singletons. These data come from a study of tumor-infiltrating lymphocytes in localized non-small cell lung cancer. Study in general: Tumor tissue and non-adjacent uninvolved lung came from each patient.

The CDR3 runs to 16 residues. Per the germline V gene, CDR1 is GTSNPN and CDR2 is SVGIG (reference sequence). Germline trimming cut 2 bases from V and 4 bases from J; bases unmatched to any gene: 7. The source is a human donor with non-small cell lung cancer. The chain uses TRBV30 and TRBJ2-1, with 11 bases that match TRBD2. Sequenced: uninvolved lung tissue not adjacent to the tumor. In DNA, the CDR3 is TGTGCCTGGAGTTCATTAGCGGGGGGGCAGTACAATGAGCAGTTCTTC. Amino acids: CAWSSLAGGQYNEQFF.